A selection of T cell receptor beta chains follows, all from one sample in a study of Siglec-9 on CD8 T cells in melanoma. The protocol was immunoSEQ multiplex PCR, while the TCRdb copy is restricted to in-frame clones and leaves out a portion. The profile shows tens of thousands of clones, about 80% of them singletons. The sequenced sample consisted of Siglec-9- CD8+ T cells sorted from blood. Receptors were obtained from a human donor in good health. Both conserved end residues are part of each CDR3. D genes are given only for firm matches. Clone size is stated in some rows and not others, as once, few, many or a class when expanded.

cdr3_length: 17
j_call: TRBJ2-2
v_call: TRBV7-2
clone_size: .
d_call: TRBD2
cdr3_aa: CASSLVGASGSAGELFF
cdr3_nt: TGTGCCAGCAGCTTAGTCGGGGCTAGCGGGAGCGCCGGGGAGCTGTTTTTT

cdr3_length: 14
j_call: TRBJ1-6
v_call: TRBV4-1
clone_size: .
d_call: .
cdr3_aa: CASSQDGRDSPLHF
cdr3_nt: TGCGCCAGCAGCCAAGATGGGAGGGATTCACCCCTCCACTTT

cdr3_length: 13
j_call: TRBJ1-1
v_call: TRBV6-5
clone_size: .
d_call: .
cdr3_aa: CASSHGLNTEAFF
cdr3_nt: TGTGCCAGCAGTCATGGACTCAACACTGAAGCTTTCTTT

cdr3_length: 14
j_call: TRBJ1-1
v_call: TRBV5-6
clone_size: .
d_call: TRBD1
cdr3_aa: CASRPTGAPTEAFF
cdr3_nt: TGTGCCAGCAGGCCGACAGGGGCTCCCACTGAAGCTTTCTTT

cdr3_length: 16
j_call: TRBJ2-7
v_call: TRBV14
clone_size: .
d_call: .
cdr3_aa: CASSQEVRATPYEQYF
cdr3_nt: TGTGCCAGCAGCCAAGAAGTGAGGGCTACCCCCTACGAGCAGTACTTC

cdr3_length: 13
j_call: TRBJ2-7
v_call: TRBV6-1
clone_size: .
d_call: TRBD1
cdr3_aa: CASSVGQVYEQYF
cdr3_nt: TGTGCCAGCAGTGTGGGACAGGTCTACGAGCAGTACTTC

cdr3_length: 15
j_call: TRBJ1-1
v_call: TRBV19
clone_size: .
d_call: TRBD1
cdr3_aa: CASSRDRGLNTEAFF
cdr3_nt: TGTGCCAGTAGCCGGGACAGGGGGCTGAACACTGAAGCTTTCTTT

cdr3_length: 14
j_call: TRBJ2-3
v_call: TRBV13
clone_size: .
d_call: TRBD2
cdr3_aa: CASSLGTRTDTQYF
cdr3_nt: TGTGCCAGCAGCCTCGGGACTAGAACAGATACGCAGTATTTT

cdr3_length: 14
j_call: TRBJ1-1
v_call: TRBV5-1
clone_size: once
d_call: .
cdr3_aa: CASSFGVSGTEAFF
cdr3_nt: TGCGCCAGCAGCTTCGGCGTTTCGGGCACTGAAGCTTTCTTT

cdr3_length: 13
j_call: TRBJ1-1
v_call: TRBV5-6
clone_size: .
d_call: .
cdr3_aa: CASSLGLNTEAFF
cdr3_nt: TGTGCCAGCAGCCTAGGACTGAACACTGAAGCTTTCTTT

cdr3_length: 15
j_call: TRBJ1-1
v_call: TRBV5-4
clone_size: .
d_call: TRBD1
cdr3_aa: CASSPPGTANTEAFF
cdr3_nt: TGTGCCAGCAGCCCACCGGGGACAGCTAACACTGAAGCTTTCTTT

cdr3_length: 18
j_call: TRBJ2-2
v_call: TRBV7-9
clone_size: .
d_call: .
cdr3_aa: CASSTPSDHLPYTGELFF
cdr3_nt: TGTGCCAGCAGCACCCCCAGTGACCATCTCCCCTACACCGGGGAGCTGTTTTTT

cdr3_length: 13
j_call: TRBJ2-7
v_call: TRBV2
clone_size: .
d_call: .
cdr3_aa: CASSEGVNYEQYF
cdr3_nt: TGTGCCAGCAGTGAAGGGGTCAACTACGAGCAGTACTTC

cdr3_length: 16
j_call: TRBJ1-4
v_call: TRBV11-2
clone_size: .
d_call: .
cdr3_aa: CASSSGWGNRDEKLFF
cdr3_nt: TGTGCCAGCAGCTCGGGCTGGGGGAACAGGGATGAAAAACTGTTTTTT

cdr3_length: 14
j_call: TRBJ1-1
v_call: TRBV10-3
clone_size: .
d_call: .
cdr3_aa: CAISDVDPGTEAFF
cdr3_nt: TGTGCCATCAGTGACGTAGACCCCGGGACTGAAGCTTTCTTT

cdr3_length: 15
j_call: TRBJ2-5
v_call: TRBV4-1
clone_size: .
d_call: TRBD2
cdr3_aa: CASSQEASGEETQYF
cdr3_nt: TGCGCCAGCAGCCAAGAGGCTAGCGGGGAAGAGACCCAGTACTTC

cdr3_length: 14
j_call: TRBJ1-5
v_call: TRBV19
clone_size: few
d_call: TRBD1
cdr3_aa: CASRIAGGHQPQHF
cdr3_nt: TGTGCCAGTAGAATTGCAGGGGGCCATCAGCCCCAGCATTTT

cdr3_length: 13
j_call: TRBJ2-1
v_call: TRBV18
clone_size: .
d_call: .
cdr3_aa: CASSPTAYNEQFF
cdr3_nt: TGTGCCAGCTCACCAACAGCCTACAATGAGCAGTTCTTC

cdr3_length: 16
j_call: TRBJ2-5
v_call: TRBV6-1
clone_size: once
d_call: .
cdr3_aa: CASSEAVASSGETQYF
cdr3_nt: TGTGCCAGCAGTGAAGCGGTGGCCTCCTCTGGAGAGACCCAGTACTTC

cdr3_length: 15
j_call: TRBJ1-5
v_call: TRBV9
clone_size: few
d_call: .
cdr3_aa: CASSNGPDSNQPQHF
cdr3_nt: TGTGCCAGCAGCAATGGACCCGACAGCAATCAGCCCCAGCATTTT

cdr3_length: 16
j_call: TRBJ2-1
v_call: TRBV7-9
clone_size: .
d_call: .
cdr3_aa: CASSRWGRPVGDEQFF
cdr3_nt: TGTGCCAGCAGCAGATGGGGCAGGCCGGTCGGGGATGAGCAGTTCTTC

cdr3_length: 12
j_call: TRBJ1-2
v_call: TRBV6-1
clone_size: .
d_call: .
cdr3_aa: CASSVGVLGYTF
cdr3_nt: TGTGCCAGCAGCGTGGGAGTTTTGGGCTACACCTTC

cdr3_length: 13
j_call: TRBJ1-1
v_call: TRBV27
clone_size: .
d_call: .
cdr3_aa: CASSLVPNTEAFF
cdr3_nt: TGTGCCAGCAGTTTAGTCCCCAACACTGAAGCTTTCTTT

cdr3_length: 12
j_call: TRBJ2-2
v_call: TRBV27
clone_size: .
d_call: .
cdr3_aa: CASSSNTGELFF
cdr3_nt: TGTGCCAGCAGTTCTAACACCGGGGAGCTGTTTTTT

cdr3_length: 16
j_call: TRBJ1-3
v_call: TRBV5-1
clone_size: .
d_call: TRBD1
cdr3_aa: CASSLLGQNSGNTIYF
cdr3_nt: TGCGCCAGCAGCTTGCTGGGACAGAACTCTGGAAACACCATATATTTT

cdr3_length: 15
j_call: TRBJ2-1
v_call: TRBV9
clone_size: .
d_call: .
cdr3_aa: CASTQGLVSYNEQFF
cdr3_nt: TGTGCCAGCACGCAGGGTCTGGTGTCCTACAATGAGCAGTTCTTC

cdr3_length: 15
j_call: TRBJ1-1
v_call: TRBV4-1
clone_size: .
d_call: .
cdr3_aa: CASSQLPGAVAEAFF
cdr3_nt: TGCGCCAGCAGCCAATTACCAGGGGCGGTCGCTGAAGCTTTCTTT

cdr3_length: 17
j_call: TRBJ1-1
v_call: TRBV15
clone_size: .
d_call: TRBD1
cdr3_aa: CATSRSGRGPVNTEAFF
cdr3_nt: TGTGCCACCAGCAGGTCGGGGAGGGGGCCTGTGAACACTGAAGCTTTCTTT

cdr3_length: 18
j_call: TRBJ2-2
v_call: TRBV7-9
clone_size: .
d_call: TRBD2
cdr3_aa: CASSAAASGSASTGELFF
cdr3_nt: TGTGCCAGCAGCGCTGCGGCTAGCGGGTCTGCGAGCACCGGGGAGCTGTTTTTT

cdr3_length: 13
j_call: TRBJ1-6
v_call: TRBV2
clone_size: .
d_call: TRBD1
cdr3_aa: CASGDRGYSPLHF
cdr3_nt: TGTGCCAGCGGGGACAGGGGATATTCACCCCTCCACTTT

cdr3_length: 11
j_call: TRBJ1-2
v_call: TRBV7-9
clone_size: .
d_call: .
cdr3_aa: CASSTGNGYTF
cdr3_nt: TGTGCCAGCAGCACAGGAAATGGCTACACCTTC

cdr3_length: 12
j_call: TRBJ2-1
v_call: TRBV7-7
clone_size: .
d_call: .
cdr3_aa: CALTGPGNEQFF
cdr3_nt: TGTGCCTTGACGGGCCCCGGCAATGAGCAGTTCTTC

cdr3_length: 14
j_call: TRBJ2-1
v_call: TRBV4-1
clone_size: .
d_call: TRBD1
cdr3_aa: CASSPPTGDLEQFF
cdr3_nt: TGCGCCAGCAGCCCCCCGACAGGGGATCTTGAGCAGTTCTTC

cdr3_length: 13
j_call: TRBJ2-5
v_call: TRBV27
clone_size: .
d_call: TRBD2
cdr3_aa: CASSGEPQETQYF
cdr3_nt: TGTGCCAGTAGCGGGGAGCCCCAAGAGACCCAGTACTTC

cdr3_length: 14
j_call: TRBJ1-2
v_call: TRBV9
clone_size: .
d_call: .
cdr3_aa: CASSDSGRSYGYTF
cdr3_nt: TGTGCCAGCAGCGACTCGGGACGGAGCTATGGCTACACCTTC

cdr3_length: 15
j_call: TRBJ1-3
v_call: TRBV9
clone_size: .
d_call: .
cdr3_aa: CASSGRPVSGNTIYF
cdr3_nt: TGTGCCAGCAGCGGAAGACCGGTATCTGGAAACACCATATATTTT

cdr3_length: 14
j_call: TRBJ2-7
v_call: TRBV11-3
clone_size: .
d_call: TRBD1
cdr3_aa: CASSSGQGGYEQYF
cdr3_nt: TGTGCCAGCAGCTCGGGACAGGGAGGGTACGAGCAGTACTTC

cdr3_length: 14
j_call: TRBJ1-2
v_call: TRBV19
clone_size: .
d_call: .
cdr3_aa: CASSIAAKTYGYTF
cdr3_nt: TGTGCCAGTAGTATTGCAGCGAAAACCTATGGCTACACCTTC

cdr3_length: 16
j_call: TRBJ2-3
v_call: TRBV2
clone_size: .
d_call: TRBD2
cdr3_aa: CASSETAGGITDTQYF
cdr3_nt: TGTGCCAGCAGTGAAACGGCGGGGGGAATCACAGATACGCAGTATTTT

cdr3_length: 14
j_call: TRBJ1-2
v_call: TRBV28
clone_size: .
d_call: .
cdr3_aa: CASRGTRVGYGYTF
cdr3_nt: TGTGCCAGCAGAGGAACCCGGGTGGGCTATGGCTACACCTTC

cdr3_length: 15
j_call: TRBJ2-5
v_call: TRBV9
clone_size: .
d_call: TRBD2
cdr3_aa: CASSVGGTTQETQYF
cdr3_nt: TGTGCCAGCAGCGTAGGCGGGACTACACAAGAGACCCAGTACTTC

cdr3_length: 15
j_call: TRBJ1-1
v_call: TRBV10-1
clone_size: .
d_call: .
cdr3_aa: CASSEDWGTNTEAFF
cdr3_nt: TGCGCCAGCAGTGAGGATTGGGGCACGAACACTGAAGCTTTCTTT

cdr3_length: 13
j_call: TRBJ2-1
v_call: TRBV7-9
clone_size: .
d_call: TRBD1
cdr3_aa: CASSSPSQGALFF
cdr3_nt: TGTGCCAGCAGCTCGCCCTCACAGGGGGCGCTGTTCTTC

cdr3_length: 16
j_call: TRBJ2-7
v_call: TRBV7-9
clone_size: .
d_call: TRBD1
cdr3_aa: CASSLTAPGQGAEQYF
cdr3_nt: TGTGCCAGCAGCTTAACCGCGCCGGGACAGGGCGCCGAGCAGTACTTC

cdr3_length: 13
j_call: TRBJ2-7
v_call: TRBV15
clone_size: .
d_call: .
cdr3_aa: CATSPLQFYEQYF
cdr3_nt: TGTGCCACCAGCCCTCTACAGTTCTACGAGCAGTACTTC

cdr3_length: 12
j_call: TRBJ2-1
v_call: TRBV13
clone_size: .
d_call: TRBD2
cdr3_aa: CASSMTSHEQFF
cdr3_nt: TGTGCCAGCAGCATGACTAGCCATGAGCAGTTCTTC

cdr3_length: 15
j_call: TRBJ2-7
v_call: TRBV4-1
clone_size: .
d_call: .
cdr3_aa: CASSLRDGGGYEQYF
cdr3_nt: TGCGCCAGCAGTCTTAGGGACGGAGGGGGCTACGAGCAGTACTTC

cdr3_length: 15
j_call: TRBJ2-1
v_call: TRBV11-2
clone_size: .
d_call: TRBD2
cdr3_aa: CASSLGTSGINEQFF
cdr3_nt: TGTGCCAGCAGCTTAGGTACTAGCGGGATTAATGAGCAGTTCTTC

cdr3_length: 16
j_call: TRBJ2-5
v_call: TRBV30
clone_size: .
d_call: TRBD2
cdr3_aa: CAWSTRASGRQETQYF
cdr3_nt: TGTGCCTGGAGCACAAGGGCTAGCGGACGCCAAGAGACCCAGTACTTC

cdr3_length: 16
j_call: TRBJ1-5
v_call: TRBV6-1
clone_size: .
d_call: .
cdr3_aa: CASSEIGIEEDQPQHF
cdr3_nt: TGTGCCAGCAGTGAAATCGGTATTGAAGAGGATCAGCCCCAGCATTTT

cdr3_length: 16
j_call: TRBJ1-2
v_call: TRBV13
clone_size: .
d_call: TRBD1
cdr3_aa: CASSEKQGARIYGYTF
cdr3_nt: TGTGCCAGCAGCGAAAAACAGGGGGCGCGAATTTATGGCTACACCTTC